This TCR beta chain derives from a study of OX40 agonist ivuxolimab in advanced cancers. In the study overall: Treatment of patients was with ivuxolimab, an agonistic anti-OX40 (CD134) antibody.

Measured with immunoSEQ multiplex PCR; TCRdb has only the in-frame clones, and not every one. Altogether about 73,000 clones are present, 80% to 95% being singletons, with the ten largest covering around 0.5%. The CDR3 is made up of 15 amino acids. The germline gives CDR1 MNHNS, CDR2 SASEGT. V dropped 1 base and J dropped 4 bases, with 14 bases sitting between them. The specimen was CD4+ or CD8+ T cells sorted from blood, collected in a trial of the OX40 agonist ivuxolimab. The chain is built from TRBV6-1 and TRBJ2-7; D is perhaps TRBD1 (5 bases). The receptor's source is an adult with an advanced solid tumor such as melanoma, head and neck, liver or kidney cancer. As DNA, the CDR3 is TGTGCCAGCAGTGAAGTTTCGCAGGGAACGTACGAGCAGTACTTC. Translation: CASSEVSQGTYEQYF.